This T cell receptor beta chain was captured in a study of shared clonotypes between healthy human individuals. Naive CD8 cells lacked CD45RO and underwent positive selection for CCR7, leaving out terminally differentiated effector memory CD45RA+ cells. When replicate PCRs were run on sorted subsets, they used 150 to 250 ng DNA, about 30,000 T cell genomes. Measured with immunoSEQ multiplex PCR; TCRdb has only the in-frame clones, and not every one. The sample includes about 610,000 clones, about 96% of them seen just once. With regard to this clone: Its antigen is not known.

The study's findings and limits: Rarefaction exposed incomplete sorted-subset sequencing despite large depth. With a handful of donors compared, approximately 5.5% of naive CD4 clonotypes were shared.

The ends lost 8 bases at V and 3 bases at J; junction bases unmatched: 7. Germline CDR1 and CDR2: SEHNR and FQNEAQ (reference sequence). This CDR3 is 13 amino acids long. This chain uses TRBV7-9 with TRBJ2-7; TRBD2 aligns across 7 bases. This clonotype originated in a woman in her twenties or thirties in good health. The specimen sequenced was naive CD8+ T cells sorted from blood. CDR3 in amino acids: CASRRAGDYEQYF. Here the CDR3 DNA reads TGTGCCAGCCGGAGGGCGGGGGACTACGAGCAGTACTTC.